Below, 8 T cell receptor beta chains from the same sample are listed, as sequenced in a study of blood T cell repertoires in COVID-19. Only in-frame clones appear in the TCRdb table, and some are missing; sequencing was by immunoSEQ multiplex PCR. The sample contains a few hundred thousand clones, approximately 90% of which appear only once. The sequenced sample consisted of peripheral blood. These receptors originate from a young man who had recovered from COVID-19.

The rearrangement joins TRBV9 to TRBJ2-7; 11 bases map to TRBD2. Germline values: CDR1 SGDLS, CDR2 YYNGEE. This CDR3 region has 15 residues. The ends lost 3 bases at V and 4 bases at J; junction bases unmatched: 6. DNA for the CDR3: TGTGCCAGCAGCGCGCGACTAGCGGGGTTGTACGAGCAGTACTTC. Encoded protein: CASSARLAGLYEQYF. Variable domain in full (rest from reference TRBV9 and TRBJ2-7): DSGVTQTPKHLITATGQRVTLRCSPRSGDLSVYWYQQSLDQGLQFLIQYYNGEERAKGNILERFSAQQFPDLHSELNLSSLELGDSALYFCASSARLAGLYEQYFGPGTRLTVT.

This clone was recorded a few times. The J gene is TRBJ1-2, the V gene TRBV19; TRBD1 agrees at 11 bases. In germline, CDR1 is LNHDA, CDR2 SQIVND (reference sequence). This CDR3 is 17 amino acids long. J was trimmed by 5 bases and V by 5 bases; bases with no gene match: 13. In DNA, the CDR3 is TGTGCCAGTAGTCCCCTAGGACAGGGGGCGCCGAATTATGGCTACACCTTC. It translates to CASSPLGQGAPNYGYTF.

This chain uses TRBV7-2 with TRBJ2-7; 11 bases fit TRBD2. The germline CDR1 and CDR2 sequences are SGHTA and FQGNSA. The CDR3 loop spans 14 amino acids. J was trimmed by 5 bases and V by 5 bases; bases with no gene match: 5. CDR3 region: CASSLGTSGDEQYF. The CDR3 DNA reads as TGTGCCAGCAGCCTTGGGACTAGCGGCGACGAGCAGTACTTC.

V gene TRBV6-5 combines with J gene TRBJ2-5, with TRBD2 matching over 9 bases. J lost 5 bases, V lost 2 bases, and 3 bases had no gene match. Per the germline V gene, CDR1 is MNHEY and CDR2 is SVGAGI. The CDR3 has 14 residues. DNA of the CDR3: TGTGCCAGCAGTTACGGCGGGAGGGCCGAGACCCAGTACTTC. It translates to CASSYGGRAETQYF.

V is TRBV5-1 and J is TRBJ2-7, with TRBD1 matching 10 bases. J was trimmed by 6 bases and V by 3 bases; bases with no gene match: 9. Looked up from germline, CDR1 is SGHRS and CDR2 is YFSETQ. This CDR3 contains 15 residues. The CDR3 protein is CASSSPRQGAVEQYF. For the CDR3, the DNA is TGCGCCAGCAGCTCACCCCGACAGGGGGCGGTCGAGCAGTACTTC.

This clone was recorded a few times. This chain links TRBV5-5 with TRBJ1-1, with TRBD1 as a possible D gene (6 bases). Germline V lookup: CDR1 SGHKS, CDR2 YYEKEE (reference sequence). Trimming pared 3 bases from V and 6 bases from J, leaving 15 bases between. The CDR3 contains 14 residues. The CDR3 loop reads CASSYPGGLSEAFF. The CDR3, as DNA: TGTGCCAGCAGCTACCCGGGGGGCCTGTCTGAAGCTTTCTTT.

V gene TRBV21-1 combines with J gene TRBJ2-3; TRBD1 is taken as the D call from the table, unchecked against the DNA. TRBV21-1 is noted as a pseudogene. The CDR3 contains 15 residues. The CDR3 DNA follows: TGTGCCAGCAGCAAAGTGGATCTAGGGGGAGATACGCAGTATTTT. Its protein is CASSKVDLGGDTQYF.

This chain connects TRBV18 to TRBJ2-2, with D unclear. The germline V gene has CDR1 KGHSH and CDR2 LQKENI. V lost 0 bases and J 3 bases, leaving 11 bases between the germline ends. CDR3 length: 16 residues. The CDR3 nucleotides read TGTGCCAGCTCACCACCGGTAGCCCGAGACACCGGGGAGCTGTTTTTT. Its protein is CASSPPVARDTGELFF.